A selection of T cell receptor beta chains follows, all from one sample in a study of shared clonotypes between healthy human individuals. Assay: immunoSEQ multiplex PCR; the TCRdb copy retains only in-frame clones and omits some. Here the sample spans about 510,000 clones, over 60% being singletons. Input material: PBMCs. The receptor set was obtained from a woman between 40 and 50 years old in good health. Some clones in this sample may be carry-over from other donors' samples. Both conserved end residues are part of each CDR3. Each record gives: CDR3 protein, CDR3 DNA, J gene, clone size, V gene, D gene. A D gene is named only where the DNA matches it firmly. For some rows the clone size is stated as once, few or many, or as a class when expanded; others skip it.

cdr3_aa: CASSQDPVTGNTEAFF
cdr3_nt: TGTGCCAGCAGCCAAGATCCCGTGACAGGCAACACTGAAGCTTTCTTT
j_call: TRBJ1-1
clone_size: .
v_call: TRBV4-2
d_call: .

cdr3_aa: CASTTLAGGSYNEQFF
cdr3_nt: TGTGCCAGCACTACACTAGCGGGAGGGTCATACAATGAGCAGTTCTTC
j_call: TRBJ2-1
clone_size: .
v_call: TRBV28
d_call: TRBD2

cdr3_aa: CASSLIGLSNGYTF
cdr3_nt: TGTGCCAGCAGCTTGATCGGCCTATCGAATGGCTACACCTTC
j_call: TRBJ1-2
clone_size: .
v_call: TRBV5-6
d_call: .

cdr3_aa: CASTGREYTGELFF
cdr3_nt: TGTGCCAGCACCGGGAGGGAGTACACCGGGGAGCTGTTTTTT
j_call: TRBJ2-2
clone_size: .
v_call: TRBV5-6
d_call: TRBD2

cdr3_aa: CASSFSPPMWGTTDTQYF
cdr3_nt: TGCGCCAGCAGCTTCTCCCCCCCCATGTGGGGGACCACAGATACGCAGTATTTT
j_call: TRBJ2-3
clone_size: .
v_call: TRBV5-1
d_call: .

cdr3_aa: CASSPKGAGGVGETQYF
cdr3_nt: TGTGCCAGCAGCCCTAAGGGGGCGGGAGGGGTTGGTGAGACCCAGTACTTC
j_call: TRBJ2-5
clone_size: .
v_call: TRBV7-3
d_call: TRBD2

cdr3_aa: CASGLAFSNQPQHF
cdr3_nt: TGTGCCAGCGGTCTGGCATTTAGCAATCAGCCCCAGCATTTT
j_call: TRBJ1-5
clone_size: .
v_call: TRBV5-1
d_call: .

cdr3_aa: CASSLAGQGSGELFF
cdr3_nt: TGTGCCAGCAGCTTAGCGGGCCAGGGGTCCGGGGAGCTGTTTTTT
j_call: TRBJ2-2
clone_size: .
v_call: TRBV7-3
d_call: .

cdr3_aa: CASSQAWDRENSPLHF
cdr3_nt: TGTGCCAGCAGCCAAGCCTGGGACAGGGAAAATTCACCCCTCCACTTT
j_call: TRBJ1-6
clone_size: .
v_call: TRBV4-2
d_call: TRBD1

cdr3_aa: CATSRAGDSREQFF
cdr3_nt: TGTGCCACCAGCAGAGCCGGTGACAGTCGGGAACAGTTCTTC
j_call: TRBJ2-1
clone_size: .
v_call: TRBV15
d_call: .

cdr3_aa: CASSLPSGRDSYEQYF
cdr3_nt: TGTGCCAGCAGCTTACCTAGCGGGAGGGACTCCTACGAGCAGTACTTC
j_call: TRBJ2-7
clone_size: .
v_call: TRBV7-9
d_call: TRBD2

cdr3_aa: CASSLYLGVADTQYF
cdr3_nt: TGTGCCAGCAGCTTATATTTGGGGGTGGCAGATACGCAGTATTTT
j_call: TRBJ2-3
clone_size: once
v_call: TRBV11-2
d_call: .

cdr3_aa: CASSPRPDSTEAFF
cdr3_nt: TGTGCCAGCAGCCCACGACCGGACAGTACTGAAGCTTTCTTT
j_call: TRBJ1-1
clone_size: .
v_call: TRBV5-6
d_call: .

cdr3_aa: CASSEAGQGRSGANVLTF
cdr3_nt: TGTGCCAGCAGTGAGGCGGGTCAGGGGCGCTCTGGGGCCAACGTCCTGACTTTC
j_call: TRBJ2-6
clone_size: .
v_call: TRBV2
d_call: .

cdr3_aa: CASSPGLQETQYF
cdr3_nt: TGCGCCAGCAGCCCCGGGTTACAAGAGACCCAGTACTTC
j_call: TRBJ2-5
clone_size: few
v_call: TRBV5-1
d_call: .

cdr3_aa: CASSEAEGEWETQYF
cdr3_nt: TGTGCCAGCAGTGAAGCGGAAGGGGAGTGGGAGACCCAGTACTTC
j_call: TRBJ2-5
clone_size: .
v_call: TRBV2
d_call: .

cdr3_aa: CASSLISGTGRMAGELFF
cdr3_nt: TGTGCCAGCAGTTTGATATCCGGGACAGGTCGAATGGCCGGGGAGCTGTTTTTT
j_call: TRBJ2-2
clone_size: .
v_call: TRBV27
d_call: TRBD1

cdr3_aa: CASSYRQGADEQYF
cdr3_nt: TGTGCCAGCAGCTATAGACAGGGGGCGGACGAGCAGTACTTC
j_call: TRBJ2-7
clone_size: .
v_call: TRBV5-5
d_call: TRBD1

cdr3_aa: CASSRSGLSHTQYF
cdr3_nt: TGTGCCAGCAGCCGGAGCGGACTTTCACATACGCAGTATTTT
j_call: TRBJ2-3
clone_size: .
v_call: TRBV11-2
d_call: .

cdr3_aa: CAWSARQGATGELFF
cdr3_nt: TGTGCCTGGAGTGCCCGACAGGGGGCGACCGGGGAGCTGTTTTTT
j_call: TRBJ2-2
clone_size: .
v_call: TRBV30
d_call: TRBD1

cdr3_aa: CASSEGTGNTGELFF
cdr3_nt: TGCGCCAGCAGTGAAGGGACAGGGAACACCGGGGAGCTGTTTTTT
j_call: TRBJ2-2
clone_size: .
v_call: TRBV10-2
d_call: TRBD1

cdr3_aa: CAWSSGRGDGYTF
cdr3_nt: TGTGCCTGGAGTTCAGGCAGGGGGGATGGCTACACCTTC
j_call: TRBJ1-2
clone_size: .
v_call: TRBV30
d_call: TRBD1

cdr3_aa: CASSQDAGVAGANVLTF
cdr3_nt: TGTGCCAGCAGCCAAGATGCGGGGGTAGCTGGGGCCAACGTCCTGACTTTC
j_call: TRBJ2-6
clone_size: .
v_call: TRBV7-2
d_call: TRBD2

cdr3_aa: CASSLVAGLTDTQYF
cdr3_nt: TGCGCCAGCAGCTTGGTAGCGGGCCTCACAGATACGCAGTATTTT
j_call: TRBJ2-3
clone_size: .
v_call: TRBV5-1
d_call: TRBD2

cdr3_aa: CASSSVAGGHGDEQFF
cdr3_nt: TGTGCCAGCAGCTCCGTAGCGGGAGGCCACGGGGATGAGCAGTTCTTC
j_call: TRBJ2-1
clone_size: .
v_call: TRBV7-2
d_call: TRBD2

cdr3_aa: CASSLWGNTEAFF
cdr3_nt: TGTGCCAGCAGTTTATGGGGGAACACTGAAGCTTTCTTT
j_call: TRBJ1-1
clone_size: few
v_call: TRBV28
d_call: .

cdr3_aa: CASSPGQGGTYEQYF
cdr3_nt: TGCGCCAGCAGCCCCGGACAGGGGGGAACCTACGAGCAGTACTTC
j_call: TRBJ2-7
clone_size: .
v_call: TRBV4-1
d_call: TRBD1

cdr3_aa: CASSMKRTGGTDTQYF
cdr3_nt: TGTGCCAGTAGTATGAAAAGGACAGGGGGAACAGATACGCAGTATTTT
j_call: TRBJ2-3
clone_size: .
v_call: TRBV19
d_call: TRBD1

cdr3_aa: CASSPRDRGDTEAFF
cdr3_nt: TGTGCCAGCAGCCCCCGGGACAGGGGAGACACTGAAGCTTTCTTT
j_call: TRBJ1-1
clone_size: many
v_call: TRBV5-4
d_call: TRBD1

cdr3_aa: CASSFGGGTETQYF
cdr3_nt: TGCGCCAGCAGCTTCGGAGGGGGCACAGAGACCCAGTACTTC
j_call: TRBJ2-5
clone_size: .
v_call: TRBV5-1
d_call: .

cdr3_aa: CASSIPLGATNYGYTF
cdr3_nt: TGTGCCAGCAGCATCCCCCTCGGGGCCACCAACTATGGCTACACCTTC
j_call: TRBJ1-2
clone_size: few
v_call: TRBV9
d_call: .

cdr3_aa: CASSLGSTYEQYF
cdr3_nt: TGTGCCAGCAGCTTAGGCAGTACCTACGAGCAGTACTTC
j_call: TRBJ2-7
clone_size: once
v_call: TRBV7-9
d_call: .

cdr3_aa: CASSPLAGGNTDTQYF
cdr3_nt: TGTGCCAGCAGCCCCCTAGCGGGAGGGAACACAGATACGCAGTATTTT
j_call: TRBJ2-3
clone_size: .
v_call: TRBV9
d_call: TRBD2

cdr3_aa: CASSTGDGTDTQYF
cdr3_nt: TGTGCCAGTAGTACGGGGGATGGGACAGATACGCAGTATTTT
j_call: TRBJ2-3
clone_size: .
v_call: TRBV19
d_call: .

cdr3_aa: CAGQREANTGELFF
cdr3_nt: TGTGCCGGACAGCGGGAGGCTAACACCGGGGAGCTGTTTTTT
j_call: TRBJ2-2
clone_size: .
v_call: TRBV5-4
d_call: TRBD2

cdr3_aa: CAAGTGGRQETQYF
cdr3_nt: TGTGCCGCAGGGACAGGGGGTCGCCAAGAGACCCAGTACTTC
j_call: TRBJ2-5
clone_size: .
v_call: TRBV18
d_call: TRBD1